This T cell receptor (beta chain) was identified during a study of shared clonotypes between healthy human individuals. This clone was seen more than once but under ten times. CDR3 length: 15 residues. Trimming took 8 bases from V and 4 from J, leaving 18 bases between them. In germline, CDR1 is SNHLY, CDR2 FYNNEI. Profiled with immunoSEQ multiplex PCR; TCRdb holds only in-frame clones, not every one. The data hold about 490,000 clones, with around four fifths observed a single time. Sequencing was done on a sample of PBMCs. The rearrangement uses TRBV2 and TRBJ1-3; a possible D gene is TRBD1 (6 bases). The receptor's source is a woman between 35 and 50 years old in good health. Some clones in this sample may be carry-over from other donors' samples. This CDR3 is CASGPRDNGGNTIYF. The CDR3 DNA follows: TGTGCCAGCGGACCGAGGGACAATGGAGGAAACACCATATATTTT.